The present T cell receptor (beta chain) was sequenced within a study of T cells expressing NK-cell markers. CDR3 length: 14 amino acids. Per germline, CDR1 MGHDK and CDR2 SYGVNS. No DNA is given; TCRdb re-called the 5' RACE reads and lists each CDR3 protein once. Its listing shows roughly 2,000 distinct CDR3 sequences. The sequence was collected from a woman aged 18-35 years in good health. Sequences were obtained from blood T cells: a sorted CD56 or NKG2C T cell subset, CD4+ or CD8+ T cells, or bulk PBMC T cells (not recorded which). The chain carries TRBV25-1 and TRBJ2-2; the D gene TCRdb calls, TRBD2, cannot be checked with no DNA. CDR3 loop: CASSTSGDTGELFF.